This T cell receptor beta chain was identified in a study of identical twins. Study-wide results and caveats: Modelling underestimated the level of out-of-frame TCR alpha sharing observed in monozygotic twins. Cord blood beta clonotypes that were abundant carried fewer insertions, and memory repertoires showed no such trend.

Remarks on this clonotype: Its antigen is still unknown.

One entry per CDR3 protein results from TCRdb running MiXCR on the 5' RACE reads. The sample includes 430,000 or so distinct CDR3 sequences, 24% of them seen just once. CDR1 and CDR2 (germline): DFQATT, SNEGSKA (reference sequence). The trim removed 0 bases at V and 5 bases at J, leaving 9 bases unmatched. The CDR3 sequence is 16 residues long. Separately, the same data were catalogued under a study of T cells expressing NK-cell markers. That work states: Top CD8+ clonotypes included the dominant CD3+CD56+NKG2C+ clonotypes in five to seven donors.

The source material was CD4+ T cells sorted from blood. The TCR originated in a woman younger than 35 in good health. The J gene is TRBJ2-5, the V gene TRBV20-1, with TRBD2 matching over 10 bases. Written as DNA, the CDR3 is TGCAGTGCTAGAGATCAGGCTAGCGGGAGTGGCGAGACCCAGTACTTC. This sequence encodes CSARDQASGSGETQYF.